The 25 T cell receptor beta chains reported below all come from one sample, sequenced in a study of blood T cell repertoires in COVID-19. The table came from immunoSEQ multiplex PCR; TCRdb's copy has only in-frame clones and leaves some out. The sample has 150,000 to 200,000 clones; under 85% are singletons. Specimen: peripheral blood. The source is a woman aged 70-85 years with COVID-19, enrolled during active disease.

The J gene is TRBJ1-6, the V gene TRBV5-1, with D tentatively TRBD1 (5 bases). The CDR3 is 16 amino acids. The ends were cut back, 0 bases at V and 9 bases at J, with 16 bases in the middle. In germline, CDR1 is SGHRS, CDR2 YFSETQ. CDR3 nucleotide sequence: TGCGCCAGCAGCTTGGCTGGCACGGGGGTATTTTCACCCCTCCACTTT. Protein product: CASSLAGTGVFSPLHF.

This chain joins TRBV15 and TRBJ2-2; D not certain. Per germline, CDR1 LNHNV and CDR2 YYDKDF (reference sequence). The V end was cut by 1 base, the J end by 2 bases, with 8 bases between. This CDR3 has 15 amino acids. The CDR3, as DNA: TGTGCCACCAGCAGAGTGCAGGTTAACACCGGGGAGCTGTTTTTT. This codes for CATSRVQVNTGELFF.

This chain uses TRBV6-5 with TRBJ1-1; D might be TRBD1 (5 bases). This CDR3 is 13 amino acids long. The V gene lost 8 bases and the J gene lost 5 bases, with 15 bases spanning the gap. The V gene's germline CDR1 is MNHEY and CDR2 SVGAGI. DNA of the CDR3: TGTGCCAGCTCGTCTGGGGGGGGAACTGAAGCTTTCTTT. Protein sequence: CASSSGGGTEAFF.

Here the CDR3 DNA reads TGTGCCAGCAGCTTAGGTGGGAGCGGGAGGGTGATCAATGAGCAGTTCTTC. Translated, it gives CASSLGGSGRVINEQFF. V is TRBV7-6 and J is TRBJ2-1, with 10 bases aligning to TRBD2. In germline, CDR1 is SGHVS, CDR2 FNYEAQ. V lost 1 base, J lost 6 bases, and 9 bases stayed unmatched. The CDR3 is made up of 17 amino acids. Drawing the rest from reference TRBV7-6 and TRBJ2-1, the complete variable domain is GAGVSQSPRYKVTKRGQDVALRCDPISGHVSLYWYRQALGQGPEFLTYFNYEAQQDKSGLPNDRFSAERPEGSISTLTIQRTEQRDSAMYRCASSLGGSGRVINEQFFGPGTRLTVL.

This chain uses TRBV7-2 with TRBJ2-5; 8 positions match TRBD2. The CDR3 loop spans 15 amino acids. J gave up 5 bases and V 0 bases, and 5 bases lay outside the gene matches. Per the germline V gene, CDR1 is SGHTA and CDR2 is FQGNSA. CDR3 DNA: TGTGCCAGCAGCTTAGCCGGGAGGGCCTACGAGACCCAGTACTTC. Its protein is CASSLAGRAYETQYF.

The chain joins TRBV2 to TRBJ2-3; the D is unclear. CDR1 SNHLY and CDR2 FYNNEI come from the germline V gene. V was shortened by 0 bases and J by 2 bases, with 9 bases between the two germline ends. This CDR3 has 15 amino acids. The DNA for the CDR3 is TGTGCCAGCAGTGAAGCGCAGGTTCCCACAGATACGCAGTATTTT. The encoded protein is CASSEAQVPTDTQYF.

This sequence joins TRBV7-2 and TRBJ2-3, with D unclear. Trimming removed 6 bases at V and 1 base at J, with 11 bases between. Germline V gene sequence: CDR1 SGHTA, CDR2 FQGNSA. This CDR3 has 14 residues. CDR3 loop: CASSSLAGTDTQYF. The CDR3 DNA is TGTGCCAGCAGTTCATTAGCAGGCACAGATACGCAGTATTTT.

The chain employs TRBV30 and TRBJ2-7; TRBD1 is a possible D gene (6 bases). Trimming left V 4 bases short and J 7 bases short, with 20 bases between. The length of the CDR3 is 14 residues. Germline CDR1 is GTSNPN and CDR2 is SVGIG (reference sequence). CDR3 region: CAWNLNRVTGEQYF. The CDR3 DNA follows: TGTGCCTGGAATCTAAATAGGGTTACAGGGGAGCAGTACTTC.

The chain links TRBV6-5 to TRBJ1-6; TRBD1 might be the D (6 bases). There are 15 residues in the CDR3. The V end lost 5 bases, the J end lost 7 bases, and 15 bases lay between the germline ends. Germline V gene data show CDR1 as MNHEY and CDR2 as SVGAGI. The CDR3: CASSTGVRGNSPLHF. CDR3 DNA: TGTGCCAGCAGTACCGGGGTTAGGGGGAATTCACCCCTCCACTTT.

The CDR3 spells CASGFGTSPYNEQFF. The CDR3 coding sequence is TGTGCTAGTGGTTTCGGGACTAGCCCATACAATGAGCAGTTCTTC. This chain uses TRBV12-5 with TRBJ2-1; TRBD2 agrees at 9 bases. Per the germline V gene, CDR1 is LGHNT and CDR2 is FRNRAP. This CDR3 contains 15 residues. V dropped 3 bases and J dropped 4; count of bases not matched to a gene: 4. The variable domain in full, with the rest retrieved from reference TRBV12-5 and TRBJ2-1, is DARVTQTPRHKVTEMGQEVTMRCQPILGHNTVFWYRQTMMQGLELLAYFRNRAPLDDSGMPKDRFSAEMPDATLATLKIQPSEPRDSAVYFCASGFGTSPYNEQFFGPGTRLTVL.

The rearrangement joins TRBV11-2 to TRBJ2-1, with a possible D match to TRBD2 (6 bases). The germline V and J ends were trimmed by 3 bases and 9 bases, with 18 bases remaining between them. The CDR3 has 15 residues. The V gene's germline CDR1 is SGHAT and CDR2 FQNNGV. CDR3 coding DNA: TGTGCCAGCAGCTTTAGCGGTAACGAGAGGAGTGAGCAGTTCTTC. The encoded protein is CASSFSGNERSEQFF.

The chain couples TRBV28 to TRBJ2-5, with TRBD2 matching 13 bases. This CDR3 spans 16 amino acids. V lost 3 bases and J lost 6; bases outside the gene matches: 7. Germline V gene data show CDR1 as MDHEN and CDR2 as SYDVKM. As DNA, the CDR3 is TGTGCCAGCAGTTTCTCGACTAGCGGGAGGCTCAAGACCCAGTACTTC. Translation: CASSFSTSGRLKTQYF.

The chain uses TRBV7-9 and TRBJ2-4, with TRBD1 identical over 7 bases. The V segment lost 1 base and the J segment 0 bases; nucleotides outside the gene matches: 3. This CDR3 has 16 residues. Germline assignment: CDR1 SEHNR and CDR2 FQNEAQ (reference sequence). CDR3 DNA sequence: TGTGCCAGCAGCTTAGAGGGACAGCTAGCCAAAAACATTCAGTACTTC. Residues: CASSLEGQLAKNIQYF.

The gene calls are TRBV5-1 and TRBJ1-6, with D perhaps matching TRBD1 (6 bases). The CDR3 has 15 amino acids. Germline-derived CDR1 and CDR2 are SGHRS and YFSETQ. Trimming left V 4 bases short and J 6 bases short, with 14 bases between. CDR3 DNA: TGCGCCAGCAGCCCCGGACAGCCCAGTAATTCACCCCTCCACTTT. Protein sequence: CASSPGQPSNSPLHF.

CDR3: CASSFLPTSGRGNEQFF. The CDR3 region has the DNA TGCGCCAGCAGCTTTCTACCTACTAGCGGGAGGGGGAATGAGCAGTTCTTC. The chain carries TRBV5-1 and TRBJ2-1, with 13 bases that match TRBD2. In germline, CDR1 is SGHRS, CDR2 YFSETQ. The length of the CDR3 is 17 residues. The ends lost 2 bases at V and 7 bases at J; junction bases unmatched: 9.

This chain uses TRBV3-1 (or the pseudogene TRBV3-2) with TRBJ2-1, with 9 bases that match TRBD2. Trimming cost V 0 bases and J 8 bases; bases outside gene matches: 11. Germline values: CDR1 LGHDT, CDR2 YNNKEL (reference sequence). The CDR3 length is 17 residues. Here the CDR3 DNA reads TGTGCCAGCAGCCAAGATAACCTAGCGGGGAGGCCCGATGAGCAGTTCTTC. Its translation: CASSQDNLAGRPDEQFF.

This clone appeared a single time. This rearrangement joins TRBV3-1 (or the pseudogene TRBV3-2) to TRBJ2-7; D not resolved. The ends were cut back, 0 bases at V and 4 bases at J, with 7 bases in the middle. The length of the CDR3 is 13 residues. Germline values: CDR1 LGHDT, CDR2 YNNKEL (reference sequence). CDR3 amino acids: CASSQELVYEQYF. CDR3 sequence (DNA): TGTGCCAGCAGCCAAGAACTGGTTTACGAGCAGTACTTC.

This clone was found once. The chain uses TRBV7-9 and TRBJ1-1; D is undetermined. Germline loops: CDR1 SEHNR, CDR2 FQNEAQ (reference sequence). This CDR3 region has 15 residues. V lost 5 bases to trimming and J lost 0 bases, with 13 bases between them. In DNA form, the CDR3 reads TGTGCCAGCAGCCCAAGAGGTACGGTGAACACTGAAGCTTTCTTT. Translating it yields CASSPRGTVNTEAFF.

V gene TRBV28 combines with J gene TRBJ1-4; 8 nucleotides agree with TRBD1. With V trimmed by 3 bases and J by 7 bases, 10 bases remained unmatched. Germline-derived CDR1 and CDR2 are MDHEN and SYDVKM. The length of the CDR3 is 16 residues. In DNA form, the CDR3 reads TGTGCCAGCAGTTTCCCCATACAGGGGGTAGGTGAAAAACTGTTTTTT. This sequence encodes CASSFPIQGVGEKLFF.

The chain joins TRBV24-1 to TRBJ1-5; no clear D. The germline V gene has CDR1 KGHDR and CDR2 SFDVKD. V lost 3 bases to trimming and J lost 9 bases, with 11 bases between them. The CDR3 runs 13 residues. The CDR3 spells CATSDLPGRPQHF. CDR3 nucleotides: TGTGCCACCAGTGATCTCCCGGGAAGGCCCCAGCATTTT.

The rearrangement links TRBV4-2 to TRBJ2-7, with D uncertain. This CDR3 has 14 amino acids. The V and J ends lost 0 bases and 4 bases respectively, with 10 bases between them. CDR1 LGHNA and CDR2 YNFKEQ come from the germline V gene. CDR3 in DNA: TGTGCCAGCAGCCAAGATCGAGCTAGATACGAGCAGTACTTC. Its translation is CASSQDRARYEQYF.

The chain has TRBV28 and TRBJ2-1; possibly TRBD2 for D (5 bases). Germline CDR1 is MDHEN and CDR2 is SYDVKM. The V end was cut by 5 bases, the J end by 6 bases, with 20 bases between. The CDR3 runs to 16 residues. This chain's CDR3 is CASSGIGTRASNEQFF. For the CDR3, the DNA is TGTGCCAGCAGTGGCATCGGTACTAGGGCTTCCAATGAGCAGTTCTTC.

The chain combines TRBV6-1 with TRBJ1-3; D unclear. The CDR3 length is 16 residues. Germline V lookup: CDR1 MNHNS, CDR2 SASEGT. V was pared by 1 base and J by 0 bases, with 10 bases between. CDR3 region: CASSEGGRLSGNTIYF. CDR3 nucleotide sequence: TGTGCCAGCAGTGAAGGCGGCAGACTCTCTGGAAACACCATATATTTT.

The CDR3 DNA sequence: TGTGCCAGCAGTCTCCCGCTAGCGGGGCCCAATGAGCAGTTCTTC. Protein product: CASSLPLAGPNEQFF. This chain joins TRBV6-2 or TRBV6-3 and TRBJ2-1, with 9 bases identical to TRBD2. The length of the CDR3 is 15 residues. J was trimmed by 6 bases and V by 5 bases; bases with no gene match: 8. Germline assignment: CDR1 MNHEY and CDR2 SVGEGT.

The rearrangement uses TRBV11-2 and TRBJ2-1; D is unclear. The CDR3 contains 15 residues. Trimming removed 2 bases from V and 7 bases from J, with 15 bases in between. In germline, CDR1 is SGHAT, CDR2 FQNNGV. The CDR3 nucleotides are TGTGCCAGCAGCTTAACGGCCGTCCCAGGAAATGAGCAGTTCTTC. Translating it yields CASSLTAVPGNEQFF.